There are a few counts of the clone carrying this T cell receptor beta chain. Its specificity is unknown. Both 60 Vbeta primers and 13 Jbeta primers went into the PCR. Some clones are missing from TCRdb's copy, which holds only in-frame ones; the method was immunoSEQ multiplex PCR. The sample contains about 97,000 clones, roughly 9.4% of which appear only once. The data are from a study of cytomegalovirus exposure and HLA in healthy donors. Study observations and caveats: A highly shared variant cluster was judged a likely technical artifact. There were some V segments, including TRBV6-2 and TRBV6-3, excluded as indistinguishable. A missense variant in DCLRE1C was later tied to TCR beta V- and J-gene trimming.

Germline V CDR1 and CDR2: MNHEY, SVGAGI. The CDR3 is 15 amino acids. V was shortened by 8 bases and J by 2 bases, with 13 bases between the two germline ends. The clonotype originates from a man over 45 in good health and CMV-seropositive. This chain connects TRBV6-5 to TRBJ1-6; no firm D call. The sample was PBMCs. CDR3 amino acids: CASRPGRAYNSPLHF. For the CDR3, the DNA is TGTGCCAGCCGGCCAGGCCGCGCCTATAATTCACCCCTCCACTTT.